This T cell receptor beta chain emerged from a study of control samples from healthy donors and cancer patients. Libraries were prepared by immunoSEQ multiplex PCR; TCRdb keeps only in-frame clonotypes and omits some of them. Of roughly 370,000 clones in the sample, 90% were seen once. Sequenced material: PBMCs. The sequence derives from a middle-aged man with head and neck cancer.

CDR3 in amino acids: CASSPGQGLNTEAFF. The CDR3, as DNA: TGTGCCAGTAGTCCAGGACAGGGATTGAACACTGAAGCTTTCTTT. J is TRBJ1-1 and V is TRBV19, with 8 nucleotides matching TRBD1. The V segment lost 5 bases and the J segment 0 bases; nucleotides outside the gene matches: 5. The CDR3 is made up of 15 amino acids. The germline CDR1 and CDR2 sequences are LNHDA and SQIVND (reference sequence). The whole variable domain, remainder taken from reference TRBV19 and TRBJ1-1, is DGGITQSPKYLFRKEGQNVTLSCEQNLNHDAMYWYRQDPGQGLRLIYYSQIVNDFQKGDIAEGYSVSREKKESFPLTVTSAQKNPTAFYLCASSPGQGLNTEAFFGQGTRLTVV.